These 3 T cell receptor beta chains share one sample of origin, sequenced in a study of blood T cells in healthy people across ages. The second PCR ran about 6 to 11 cycles with a sample-barcoded 5' primer and J-beta primers. From the 5' RACE reads, TCRdb called clonotypes with MiXCR, one entry per CDR3 protein. Counted here are about 1.6 million distinct CDR3 sequences, almost 35% occurring once; the ten biggest clones make up about 11%. Sequencing was performed on blood. Receptor source: a woman between 25 and 40 years old in good health.

This clonotype came up many times. The rearrangement joins TRBV7-2 to TRBJ2-7, with TRBD2 identical over 9 bases. Trimming cost V 3 bases and J 2 bases; bases outside gene matches: 2. The CDR3 runs to 14 residues. Germline-derived CDR1 and CDR2 are SGHTA and FQGNSA. CDR3 nucleotide sequence: TGTGCCAGCAGCTTTCTAGCGGGAACCTACGAGCAGTACTTC. Protein sequence: CASSFLAGTYEQYF.

This clonotype occurred a few times. J is TRBJ1-5 and V is TRBV20-1; D perhaps matches TRBD1 (5 bases). CDR3 length: 12 residues. Germline CDR1 DFQATT, CDR2 SNEGSKA (reference sequence). Trimming pared 3 bases from V and 4 bases from J, leaving 7 bases between. In nucleotides, the CDR3 is TGCAGTGCTAGTGGGGCAAATCAGCCCCAGCATTTT. Translated: CSASGANQPQHF.

This clonotype was detected only a few times. The V gene is TRBV28, the J gene TRBJ2-7; perhaps TRBD2 as D (6 bases). With 5 bases removed from V and 3 bases from J, the gap between germline ends came to 14 bases. The CDR3 runs to 14 residues. CDR1 and CDR2 (germline): MDHEN, SYDVKM. The DNA for the CDR3 is TGTGCCAGCAGTAAACCGGGACTGAGCTACGAGCAGTACTTC. Residues: CASSKPGLSYEQYF.